This TCR beta chain was retrieved from a study of blood T cell repertoires in COVID-19. Overall study context: Sites across the United States, Italy and Spain contributed samples from acute and convalescent COVID-19. From T cells, B-cell-depleted T cells, or PBMCs came the material, which was cDNA or gDNA.

V lost 3 bases to trimming and J lost 6 bases, with 17 bases between them. This CDR3 region has 15 residues. In germline, CDR1 is KGHSH, CDR2 LQKENI. Authors' data handling: Scientists estimated how many nucleated cells there were by amplifying reference gene primers. The assay was immunoSEQ multiplex PCR, and TCRdb's table has in-frame clones only and misses some. The DNA gave D and trimming, while V, J and clone size come from that table. This sample has about 200,000 clones, with more than 75% found just once. This TCR was recovered from a man older than 75 with acute or convalescent COVID-19. Sequenced sample: peripheral blood. The V and J genes are TRBV18 and TRBJ1-2, with a weak D call TRBD1 (5 bases). CDR3 protein: CASSPPGQGKDGYTF. In DNA form, the CDR3 reads TGTGCCAGCTCACCCCCCGGGCAGGGTAAGGATGGCTACACCTTC.